The 10 T cell receptor beta chains given below trace back to one sample, sequenced in a study of T cells after yellow fever vaccination (dated by TCRdb to about 2019). The sample's treatment or condition label is to be understood as: live attenuated yellow fever vaccine strain. The protocol used for the library was 5' RACE. TCRdb records Illumina NovaSeq 6000 as the sequencer. Using fastp at Q25 and MiXCR, TCRdb reprocessed the public reads and kept productive beta chains. For every CDR3 protein sequence, its rows merge into one entry that carries the most common genes and DNA. Present in this sample are 250,000 to 350,000 distinct CDR3 sequences, roughly 9% of which were seen just once. The biggest ten clones account for over 3% of the sample. Source: CD4+ T cells sorted from PBMCs, taken 5 days after the yellow fever booster vaccination. The receptors shown here come from a man between 18 and 29 years old who received the YFV17D yellow fever vaccine.

This clonotype has a count of ten or more. The chain carries TRBV7-6 and TRBJ1-4, with a possible D match to TRBD1 (5 bases). Trimming left V 5 bases short and J 8 bases short, with 12 bases between. The germline CDR1 and CDR2 sequences are SGHVS and FNYEAQ. The CDR3 loop spans 13 amino acids. CDR3 DNA: TGTGCCAGCAGCCAAGACTGGGGGGAAAAACTGTTTTTT. Amino acids: CASSQDWGEKLFF.

This chain uses TRBV21-1 with TRBJ1-2; TRBD1, the table's D call, was not compared with the DNA. TRBV21-1 is designated a pseudogene. This CDR3 has 14 residues. CDR3 sequence: CASSKVDRVEGYTF. The CDR3 DNA reads TGTGCCAGCAGCAAAGTGGACAGGGTCGAGGGCTACACCTTC.

The CDR3 DNA sequence: TGCGCCAGCAGCGTTGACAAGCGGTACTTGGCCGGGGGCACTGAAGCTTTCTTT. It translates to CASSVDKRYLAGGTEAFF. This rearrangement joins TRBV4-1 to TRBJ1-1; weak D call: TRBD1 (5 bases). Germline CDR1 reads MGHRA; CDR2 reads YSYEKL. The V gene lost 5 bases and the J gene lost 4 bases, with 26 bases spanning the gap. This CDR3 has 18 amino acids.

This clonotype was observed a few times. The J gene is TRBJ2-5, the V gene TRBV12-3 or TRBV12-4; D is perhaps TRBD2 (5 bases). The ends were cut back, 5 bases at V and 5 bases at J, with 18 bases in the middle. CDR3 length: 15 amino acids. CDR3 sequence (DNA): TGTGCCAGCAGTCACCCTCCTATGGGAGCGGAGACCCAGTACTTC. Translated: CASSHPPMGAETQYF.

This clonotype has only a few counts. The CDR3, as DNA: TGTGCCAGCAGTTGGCAGATGGGTAGCACAGATACGCAGTATTTT. Translating gives CASSWQMGSTDTQYF. V gene TRBV6-5 combines with J gene TRBJ2-3; no clear D gene. V was trimmed by 4 bases and J by 0 bases, leaving 11 bases between them. The CDR3 has 15 residues. Germline CDR1 and CDR2: MNHEY and SVGAGI.

This clonotype was counted between two and nine times. This sequence joins TRBV11-2 and TRBJ2-3, with a tentative D call TRBD2 (7 bases). This CDR3 has 18 residues. The germline V gene has CDR1 SGHAT and CDR2 FQNNGV. V lost 0 bases, J lost 9 bases, and 25 bases lay in between. In nucleotides, the CDR3 is TGTGCCAGCAGCTTAGATCGACCCAAGGGGGGGGCTCGGTGGACGCAGTATTTT. As protein: CASSLDRPKGGARWTQYF.

The J gene is TRBJ1-2, the V gene TRBV5-6; possibly TRBD1 for D (6 bases). V lost 4 bases and J lost 1, with 14 bases in between. In germline, CDR1 is SGHDT, CDR2 YYEEEE. The CDR3 is 15 amino acids. The CDR3 sequence is CASSLQGTLNYGYTF. DNA of the CDR3: TGTGCCAGCAGCCTTCAGGGGACACTTAACTATGGCTACACCTTC.

The chain couples TRBV7-3 to TRBJ2-1, with 9 bases that match TRBD2. Germline trimming cut 2 bases from V and 5 bases from J; bases unmatched to any gene: 4. Germline loops: CDR1 SGHTA, CDR2 FQGTGA. The CDR3 sequence is 15 residues long. This chain's CDR3 is CASSLLIAGDNEQFF. The CDR3 region has the DNA TGTGCCAGCAGCTTACTTATAGCGGGGGACAATGAGCAGTTCTTC.

This rearrangement joins TRBV6-2 or TRBV6-3 to TRBJ1-5, with D possibly being TRBD1 (6 bases). Germline CDR1 is MNHEY and CDR2 is SVGEGT. The CDR3 is 17 amino acids. Trimming pared 6 bases from V and 2 bases from J, leaving 20 bases between. CDR3 sequence reads: CASREGGGHGRNQPQHF. The CDR3 DNA reads TGTGCCAGCAGGGAGGGAGGGGGGCACGGGCGCAATCAGCCCCAGCATTTT.

The chain links TRBV10-3 to TRBJ2-7; 9 positions agree with TRBD1. Trimming removed 11 bases from V and 0 bases from J; junction bases left unmatched: 8. The CDR3 has 14 residues. Germline CDR1 is ENHRY and CDR2 is SYGVKD. CDR3 loop: CAAGAGQGSYEQYF. The CDR3, as DNA: TGTGCCGCTGGGGCGGGACAGGGCTCCTACGAGCAGTACTTC.